This T cell receptor beta chain was documented in a study of vaccination and CD4 T cells after COVID-19. V lost 5 bases and J lost 0; bases outside the gene matches: 4. This CDR3 has 14 residues. The germline CDR1 and CDR2 sequences are DFQATT and SNEGSKA (reference sequence). The time point: late sampling 161 to 241 days after vaccination in a few convalescent patients. Stated treatment: roughly ten-day PBMC culture with coronavirus spike peptide pools or control peptides (ViraFEST assay). Antigen-specific T cell expansion with peptide pools preceded TCR sequencing in the ViraFEST approach. Many counts were recorded for this clonotype. Its antigen is undetermined. Cultured CD4+ T cell DNA was sequenced using the Oncomine TCR Beta short-read assay. The authors extracted genomic DNA from cultured CD4+ T cells. A single record per CDR3 protein comes from TCRdb applying MiXCR to the PCR reads. The sample includes about 22,000 distinct CDR3 sequences, about 31% of them seen just once.

The sequence was obtained from a human donor who had recovered from COVID-19. This specimen consisted of CD4+ T cells from blood, cultured in vitro, obtained about 7 months after SARS-CoV-2 vaccination. This chain links TRBV20-1 with TRBJ1-5, with 7 bases that match TRBD1. CDR3 DNA sequence: TGCAGTGCTCAGTACAGGGGTAGCAATCAGCCCCAGCATTTT. The encoded protein is CSAQYRGSNQPQHF.